The 22 T cell receptor beta chains in this list originate from one sample, sequenced in a study of early T cells in non-severe SARS-CoV-2 infection (dated by TCRdb to about 2021). The library came from 5' RACE. TCRdb records NextSeq 500 as the sequencer. TCRdb trimmed public reads at Q25 via fastp, called clones via MiXCR and kept in-frame beta chains. Rows with one shared CDR3 protein collapse into an entry with the most common genes and DNA. The sample data list tens of thousands of distinct CDR3 sequences, and roughly a sixth of these were observed just once. The top ten clonotypes cover 9.5% to 15% of the sample. Sequencing was done on a sample of whole blood. All receptors derive from an adult who was a healthcare worker with PCR-confirmed SARS-CoV-2 infection or an uninfected control (not recorded which).

The J gene is TRBJ2-1, the V gene TRBV9; 9 bases map to TRBD2. Germline CDR1 reads SGDLS; CDR2 reads YYNGEE. V lost 4 bases and J lost 10; bases outside the gene matches: 9. The CDR3 is 14 residues long. The CDR3 spells CASSPRTSETEQFF. The CDR3 DNA reads TGTGCCAGCAGCCCGCGGACTAGCGAGACCGAGCAGTTCTTC.

This clonotype has more than one count but fewer than ten. The chain uses TRBV28 and TRBJ1-1; tentatively, D is TRBD1 (5 bases). Germline V lookup: CDR1 MDHEN, CDR2 SYDVKM. Deletions cut 3 bases from V and 7 bases from J, with 9 bases between. This CDR3 spans 12 amino acids. The CDR3 coding sequence is TGTGCCAGCAGTTTGGAGGGGTTTGAAGCTTTCTTT. Encoded protein: CASSLEGFEAFF.

This chain uses TRBV6-5 with TRBJ2-1; 11 nucleotides align to TRBD1. This CDR3 is 15 amino acids long. The V gene end was trimmed by 2 bases and the J gene end by 6 bases; junction bases not matched to a gene: 3. CDR1 is MNHEY, CDR2 SVGAGI, per germline. The CDR3 sequence: CASSYRGTGGNEQFF. In nucleotides, the CDR3 is TGTGCCAGCAGTTACAGAGGGACAGGGGGCAATGAGCAGTTCTTC.

The CDR3 DNA reads TGCGCCAGCAGCTTGGGTCAGGGGACGCTCGAGCAGTACTTC. Translating gives CASSLGQGTLEQYF. The chain links TRBV5-1 to TRBJ2-7; possibly TRBD1 for D (6 bases). The CDR3 runs 14 residues. Germline CDR1 SGHRS, CDR2 YFSETQ. Trimming pared 0 bases from V and 6 bases from J, leaving 13 bases between.

This clonotype was picked up many times. The rearrangement uses TRBV7-2 and TRBJ2-2; 10 bases fit TRBD2. The CDR3 length is 16 residues. The trim removed 0 bases at V and 5 bases at J, leaving 3 bases unmatched. Germline loops: CDR1 SGHTA, CDR2 FQGNSA. The DNA of the CDR3 is TGTGCCAGCAGCTTAGCGGGTAGCGGGGGGACCGGGGAGCTGTTTTTT. Its translation: CASSLAGSGGTGELFF.

Concerning this clonotype itself: A much larger clone is a single base away; this may be a read error. The chain couples TRBV29-1 to TRBJ2-2, with 9 bases identical to TRBD1. CDR1 and CDR2 (germline): SQVTM, ANQGSEA. The CDR3 sequence is 15 residues long. Trimming removed 0 bases from V and 4 bases from J; junction bases left unmatched: 3. CDR3 residues: CSVEDATGGTGELFF. The CDR3 nucleotides are TGCAGCGTTGAAGATGCGACAGGGGGCACCGGGGAGCTGTTTTTT.

This clonotype occurred a few times. The chain employs TRBV6-2 or TRBV6-3 and TRBJ2-2; maybe TRBD1 (5 bases). This CDR3 contains 18 residues. From germline, CDR1 is MNHEY and CDR2 SVGEGT. The V and J ends lost 2 bases and 5 bases respectively, with 21 bases between them. The CDR3 DNA is TGTGCCAGCAGTTACCTACTTCAGGCGGCAGGGCTGACCGGGGAGCTGTTTTTT. It translates to CASSYLLQAAGLTGELFF.

This clonotype occurred many times. The chain carries TRBV24-1 and TRBJ2-2, with D unresolved. The CDR3 covers 14 residues. Germline V gene lookup returns CDR1 KGHDR and CDR2 SFDVKD. V was trimmed by 0 bases and J by 3 bases, leaving 4 bases between them. The CDR3 DNA follows: TGTGCCACCAGTGATTTGCGGGACACCGGGGAGCTGTTTTTT. Its translation: CATSDLRDTGELFF.

The CDR3 region is CASSPQGASGANVLTF. In nucleotides, the CDR3 is TGTGCCAGCAGCCCACAGGGGGCTTCTGGGGCCAACGTCCTGACTTTC. The rearrangement joins TRBV7-8 to TRBJ2-6; 9 positions match TRBD1. CDR3 length: 16 residues. Unmatched junction bases numbered 3, after V lost 5 bases and J lost 1 base. Per the germline V gene, CDR1 is SGHVS and CDR2 is FQNEAQ.

The sample holds a few counts of this clonotype. The rearrangement uses TRBV7-6 and TRBJ1-3, with D tentatively TRBD1 (6 bases). This CDR3 has 15 residues. V lost 1 base, J lost 11 bases, and 18 bases lay in between. Germline V gene data show CDR1 as SGHVS and CDR2 as FNYEAQ. The CDR3 DNA is TGTGCCAGCAGCTTAGGACAGGCAGTCGGGAACCCCATATATTTT. Protein: CASSLGQAVGNPIYF.

This clonotype has more than one count but fewer than ten. The chain joins TRBV18 to TRBJ1-1; a possible D gene is TRBD1 (6 bases). Trimming shortened V by 0 bases and J by 0 bases, and 8 bases separated the two germline ends. Germline V CDR1 and CDR2: KGHSH, LQKENI. CDR3 length equals 15 residues. The CDR3 is CASSPPTGVNTEAFF. CDR3 bases: TGTGCCAGCTCACCACCGACAGGCGTGAACACTGAAGCTTTCTTT.

J is TRBJ1-1 and V is TRBV29-1; D is perhaps TRBD1 (5 bases). The CDR3 runs to 12 residues. CDR1 is SQVTM, CDR2 ANQGSEA, per germline. Trimming cost V 3 bases and J 4 bases, with 9 bases left between them. The chain's CDR3 is CSVDGGGTEAFF. CDR3 DNA sequence: TGCAGCGTTGATGGGGGTGGCACTGAAGCTTTCTTT.

This clonotype was detected ten times or more. The chain uses TRBV9 and TRBJ1-4; D is ambiguous. This CDR3 has 16 amino acids. The ends were cut back, 2 bases at V and 0 bases at J, with 11 bases in the middle. The germline V gene encodes CDR1 SGDLS and CDR2 YYNGEE. In DNA, the CDR3 is TGTGCCAGCAGCGTCAGGCCAACTGCAACTAATGAAAAACTGTTTTTT. Protein product: CASSVRPTATNEKLFF. The variable domain in full, completed from reference TRBV9 and TRBJ1-4, reads DSGVTQTPKHLITATGQRVTLRCSPRSGDLSVYWYQQSLDQGLQFLIQYYNGEERAKGNILERFSAQQFPDLHSELNLSSLELGDSALYFCASSVRPTATNEKLFFGSGTQLSVL.

The gene calls are TRBV21-1 and TRBJ2-1; TRBD2, the table's D call, was not compared with the DNA. TRBV21-1 is recorded as a pseudogene. This CDR3 has 20 amino acids. CDR3 region: CASSRPGREPSREGPHEQFF. The CDR3 coding sequence is TGTGCCAGCAGCCGCCCTGGGAGGGAGCCGAGTCGGGAGGGCCCCCATGAGCAGTTCTTC.

This chain joins TRBV3-1 and TRBJ1-2; 8 bases are a match to TRBD1. Germline V lookup: CDR1 LGHDT, CDR2 YNNKEL (reference sequence). The CDR3 is 14 amino acids. Trimming took 4 bases from V and 4 from J; bases not matched to a gene: 5. CDR3 amino acids: CASSLTGVAYGYTF. For the CDR3, the DNA is TGTGCCAGCAGCCTGACAGGGGTCGCCTATGGCTACACCTTC.

The V and J genes are TRBV14 and TRBJ2-2, with a possible D match to TRBD1 (5 bases). The CDR3 extends over 14 amino acids. CDR1 is SGHDN and CDR2 is FVKESK in the germline V gene. Trimming cost V 4 bases and J 4 bases, with 10 bases left between them. The CDR3 is CASSRRVATGELFF. CDR3 bases: TGTGCCAGCAGCCGCAGGGTAGCCACCGGGGAGCTGTTTTTT.

V is TRBV29-1 and J is TRBJ1-2; D unclear. The CDR3 covers 11 residues. Looked up from germline, CDR1 is SQVTM and CDR2 is ANQGSEA. V lost 3 bases and J lost 5, with 7 bases in between. The CDR3 protein is CSVDSEYGYTF. In DNA form, the CDR3 reads TGCAGCGTTGACAGCGAGTATGGCTACACCTTC.

V gene TRBV25-1 combines with J gene TRBJ2-7; 7 bases align to TRBD2. This CDR3 has 15 amino acids. Trimming at V came to 1 base and at J to 3 bases, leaving 6 bases not matched to a gene. Germline values: CDR1 MGHDK, CDR2 SYGVNS. The CDR3 sequence is CASSESGDYRYEQYF. The CDR3 bases are TGTGCCAGCAGTGAATCCGGGGACTATCGCTACGAGCAGTACTTC.

At least ten counts were recorded for this clonotype. This rearrangement joins TRBV7-2 to TRBJ2-3; 7 nucleotides agree with TRBD1. The CDR3 has 13 amino acids. Germline CDR1 reads SGHTA; CDR2 reads FQGNSA. J lost 6 bases, V lost 3 bases, and 3 bases had no gene match. For the CDR3, the DNA is TGTGCCAGCAGCTTGAGGGGGCGGGATACGCAGTATTTT. Protein sequence: CASSLRGRDTQYF.

This clonotype was observed a few times. The rearrangement links TRBV19 to TRBJ2-1; the D is unclear. The CDR3 runs to 13 residues. In germline, CDR1 is LNHDA, CDR2 SQIVND (reference sequence). V shed 1 base and J shed 4 bases, with 5 bases lying between them. CDR3 bases: TGTGCCAGTAGTATAGCTAGTTACAATGAGCAGTTCTTC. Encoded protein: CASSIASYNEQFF.

This clonotype was counted ten times or more. V gene TRBV11-2 combines with J gene TRBJ2-7, with 7 nucleotides matching TRBD2. V dropped 5 bases and J dropped 4; count of bases not matched to a gene: 11. Germline CDR1 SGHAT, CDR2 FQNNGV. CDR3 size: 15 residues. The CDR3 spells CASSPLRESLYEQYF. CDR3 in DNA: TGTGCCAGCAGCCCGCTGCGGGAGTCGCTGTACGAGCAGTACTTC.

This chain links TRBV5-5 with TRBJ1-3; D is unclear. The CDR3 consists of 15 residues. CDR1 is SGHKS, CDR2 YYEKEE, per germline (reference sequence). The ends were cut back, 4 bases at V and 2 bases at J, with 13 bases in the middle. Here the CDR3 reads CASSRGDAAGNTIYF. CDR3 bases: TGTGCCAGCAGCCGGGGAGATGCGGCTGGAAACACCATATATTTT.